The 30 T cell receptor beta chains listed next were all sequenced from one sample in a study of blood T cell repertoires in COVID-19. Generated by immunoSEQ multiplex PCR, the TCRdb table keeps only in-frame clones and is missing some. The sample lists 60,000 or so clones; 75% to 90% were seen once. The sequencing input was peripheral blood. These receptors were collected from a man under 40 with COVID-19, enrolled during active disease.

The V call is TRBV7-3, the J call TRBJ2-1; D possibly corresponds to TRBD2 (5 bases). The CDR3 is 13 residues long. V was shortened by 5 bases and J by 6 bases, with 11 bases between the two germline ends. Germline CDR1 is SGHTA and CDR2 is FQGTGA. CDR3 DNA sequence: TGTGCCAGCAGCCAACGGGGTTTCAATGAGCAGTTCTTC. Residues: CASSQRGFNEQFF.

The CDR3 region has the DNA TGTGCCAGCAGTTGGGGGCCCTCTCGCGAGCAGTACTTC. Its protein is CASSWGPSREQYF. V usage is TRBV6-5 and J usage is TRBJ2-7, with a possible D match to TRBD1 (6 bases). Per germline, CDR1 MNHEY and CDR2 SVGAGI. The CDR3 is 13 amino acids. Trimming left V 4 bases short and J 6 bases short, with 13 bases between.

This chain uses TRBV14 with TRBJ2-7; tentatively, D is TRBD2 (6 bases). This CDR3 is built from 14 residues. V was trimmed by 9 bases and J by 6 bases, leaving 21 bases between them. CDR1 is SGHDN and CDR2 is FVKESK in the germline V gene. The CDR3 DNA sequence: TGTGCCAGTAGTGCGGGGAACTATGTTACCGAGCAGTACTTC. Protein: CASSAGNYVTEQYF.

This clone was seen once. The chain couples TRBV2 to TRBJ1-3; D not resolved. CDR3 length: 11 amino acids. CDR1 and CDR2 (germline): SNHLY, FYNNEI. V lost 3 bases to trimming and J lost 8 bases, with 5 bases between them. CDR3 in amino acids: CASSDEDTIYF. The CDR3 DNA reads as TGTGCCAGCAGTGACGAGGACACCATATATTTT.

The chain joins TRBV5-6 to TRBJ1-2, with D perhaps TRBD1 (5 bases). The germline CDR1 and CDR2 sequences are SGHDT and YYEEEE. This CDR3 has 14 amino acids. V lost 4 bases and J lost 7, with 17 bases in between. This CDR3 is CASSLRGGRGGYTF. CDR3 nucleotides: TGTGCCAGCAGCCTCCGTGGGGGGAGAGGTGGCTACACCTTC.

In its sample, this clone was seen a few times. J is TRBJ1-5 and V is TRBV28; D not certain. V was shortened by 2 bases and J by 7 bases, with 9 bases between the two germline ends. Germline V gene data show CDR1 as MDHEN and CDR2 as SYDVKM. The CDR3 has 13 amino acids. CDR3 region: CASSLPGYQPQHF. CDR3 nucleotide sequence: TGTGCCAGCAGTTTACCGGGGTACCAGCCCCAGCATTTT.

The chain links TRBV5-6 to TRBJ1-6, with D possibly being TRBD1 (6 bases). The ends were cut back, 2 bases at V and 8 bases at J, with 14 bases in the middle. The germline V gene has CDR1 SGHDT and CDR2 YYEEEE. CDR3 length: 15 amino acids. Written as DNA, the CDR3 is TGTGCCAGCAGCTTCAGGGGCTCGGTGGATTCACCCCTCCACTTT. This gives the protein CASSFRGSVDSPLHF.

The chain uses TRBV4-3 and TRBJ2-3; 7 bases are shared with TRBD2. V dropped 0 bases and J dropped 1; count of bases not matched to a gene: 10. Looked up from germline, CDR1 is LGHNA and CDR2 is YSLEER. This CDR3 has 18 amino acids. This CDR3 is CASSQDGPSGGRTDTQYF. The CDR3 DNA is TGCGCCAGCAGCCAAGACGGACCTAGCGGAGGCCGCACAGATACGCAGTATTTT.

The chain recombines TRBV25-1 with TRBJ1-3, with D tentatively TRBD1 (5 bases). V was trimmed by 3 bases and J by 0 bases, leaving 12 bases between them. The germline V gene has CDR1 MGHDK and CDR2 SYGVNS. The CDR3 consists of 16 residues. CDR3 loop: CASSDLGVDSGNTIYF. CDR3 nucleotide sequence: TGTGCCAGCAGTGACCTAGGGGTAGACTCTGGAAACACCATATATTTT.

This chain joins TRBV4-2 and TRBJ1-5, with TRBD1 matching over 11 bases. This CDR3 spans 16 amino acids. The germline V gene has CDR1 LGHNA and CDR2 YNFKEQ. After removal of 4 bases from V and 3 bases from J, the junction contained 5 bases not matched to a gene. As DNA, the CDR3 is TGTGCCAGCAGCCTAGGGACAGGGGGATCCAATCAGCCCCAGCATTTT. Protein: CASSLGTGGSNQPQHF.

The chain is built from TRBV19 and TRBJ1-5; 7 bases are shared with TRBD1. Trimming at V came to 5 bases and at J to 7 bases, leaving 26 bases not matched to a gene. Germline V gene lookup returns CDR1 LNHDA and CDR2 SQIVND (reference sequence). The CDR3 spans 20 residues. Written as DNA, the CDR3 is TGTGCCAGTAGTCACCAGGGGACAGTAAGCTTTTCTACGGTTTGGCAGCCCCAGCATTTT. Translating gives CASSHQGTVSFSTVWQPQHF.

This sequence joins TRBV2 and TRBJ2-7; 9 nucleotides align to TRBD2. This CDR3 spans 14 amino acids. The ends lost 0 bases at V and 7 bases at J; junction bases unmatched: 4. Germline CDR1 is SNHLY and CDR2 is FYNNEI. The CDR3 nucleotides read TGTGCCAGCAGTGAAGCTAGCGGGAGATATGAGCAGTACTTC. This encodes CASSEASGRYEQYF. Looking up the rest from reference TRBV2 and TRBJ2-7 gives the full variable domain: EPEVTQTPSHQVTQMGQEVILRCVPISNHLYFYWYRQILGQKVEFLVSFYNNEISEKSEIFDDQFSVERPDGSNFTLKIRSTKLEDSAMYFCASSEASGRYEQYFGPGTRLTVT.

The chain uses TRBV18 and TRBJ2-7; a weak D match, TRBD1 (6 bases). The CDR3 loop spans 13 amino acids. Trimming left V 10 bases short and J 5 bases short, with 18 bases between. Germline lookup yields CDR1 KGHSH and CDR2 LQKENI. The CDR3 nucleotides are TGTGCCACCTCCTTAAACAGGGCCAACGAGCAGTACTTC. Protein sequence: CATSLNRANEQYF.

The V call is TRBV9, the J call TRBJ2-3; 7 bases are a match to TRBD2. The CDR3 consists of 16 residues. V lost 0 bases to trimming and J lost 0 bases; unmatched junction nucleotides: 4. The germline V gene has CDR1 SGDLS and CDR2 YYNGEE. This CDR3 reads CASSVGSGLSTDTQYF. DNA for the CDR3: TGTGCCAGCAGCGTAGGTAGCGGGCTTAGCACAGATACGCAGTATTTT.

This clone was detected once. The V call is TRBV14, the J call TRBJ1-2, with D perhaps matching TRBD1 (6 bases). Germline CDR1 reads SGHDN; CDR2 reads FVKESK. The CDR3 covers 14 residues. Trimming stripped 4 bases from V and 4 bases from J, with 13 bases between. The CDR3 bases are TGTGCCAGCAGCCCCCTGACAGGTCGCTATGGCTACACCTTC. Protein product: CASSPLTGRYGYTF.

The gene calls are TRBV11-2 and TRBJ2-3; no reliable D call. V was clipped by 5 bases and J by 6 bases, with 15 bases between them. CDR3 length equals 14 residues. CDR1 and CDR2 from the germline V gene are SGHAT and FQNNGV. This CDR3 is CASSPEVMSDTQYF. CDR3 nucleotide sequence: TGTGCCAGCAGCCCTGAGGTCATGTCGGATACGCAGTATTTT.

V usage is TRBV7-3 and J usage is TRBJ1-2; TRBD1 agrees at 8 bases. This CDR3 has 13 residues. V shed 5 bases and J 6 bases; nucleotides not matched to a gene: 5. Germline CDR1 and CDR2: SGHTA and FQGTGA. CDR3 sequence: CASSLPTGDGYTF. CDR3 sequence (DNA): TGTGCCAGCAGCCTCCCGACAGGGGATGGCTACACCTTC.

The chain has TRBV10-3 and TRBJ2-7; 7 positions match TRBD1. The germline V gene has CDR1 ENHRY and CDR2 SYGVKD. V dropped 4 bases and J dropped 9; count of bases not matched to a gene: 3. The length of the CDR3 is 11 residues. The CDR3 loop reads CAISGGGGQYF. In nucleotides, the CDR3 is TGTGCCATCAGTGGAGGGGGCGGGCAGTACTTC.

This clone appeared a single time. CDR3 bases: TGCAGCTTCCGGGTGGATGAAGCTTTCTTT. Translated, it gives CSFRVDEAFF. This chain links TRBV29-1 with TRBJ1-1; D unresolved. Germline V gene data show CDR1 as SQVTM and CDR2 as ANQGSEA. This CDR3 has 10 residues. V was shortened by 8 bases and J by 7 bases, with 11 bases between the two germline ends.

V is TRBV10-2 and J is TRBJ1-6; D is undetermined. V gave up 3 bases and J gave up 8 bases, with 17 bases separating them. The germline gives CDR1 WSHSY, CDR2 SAAADI. This CDR3 has 16 amino acids. The DNA of the CDR3 is TGCGCCAGCAGTGATTCGGGGTCCCACGGTGATTCACCCCTCCACTTT. The encoded protein is CASSDSGSHGDSPLHF.

The V call is TRBV5-6, the J call TRBJ1-1; D unclear. CDR3 length: 11 residues. In germline, CDR1 is SGHDT, CDR2 YYEEEE. V lost 0 bases and J 9 bases, leaving 6 bases between the germline ends. DNA for the CDR3: TGTGCCAGCAGCTTGGGGGCCCAAGCTTTCTTT. Its protein product is CASSLGAQAFF. The variable domain in full, with the rest retrieved from reference TRBV5-6 and TRBJ1-1, is DAGVTQSPTHLIKTRGQQVTLRCSPKSGHDTVSWYQQALGQGPQFIFQYYEEEERQRGNFPDRFSGHQFPNYSSELNVNALLLGDSALYLCASSLGAQAFFGQGTRLTVV.

CDR3 sequence reads: CASSHGTSIRNEQFF. The DNA for the CDR3 is TGTGCCAGCAGCCACGGGACTAGCATAAGGAATGAGCAGTTCTTC. J is TRBJ2-1 and V is TRBV3-1 (or the pseudogene TRBV3-2); 9 nucleotides match TRBD2. The length of the CDR3 is 15 residues. The germline gives CDR1 LGHDT, CDR2 YNNKEL (reference sequence). V was clipped by 3 bases and J by 7 bases; unmatched bases: 7.

The chain recombines TRBV6-2 or TRBV6-3 with TRBJ1-5; 9 nucleotides match TRBD1. V trimming: 5 bases; J trimming: 2 bases; junction bases outside the gene matches: 7. The CDR3 length is 16 residues. CDR1 is MNHEY and CDR2 is SVGEGT in the germline V gene. The chain's CDR3 is CASSPGTGLGNQPQHF. CDR3 sequence (DNA): TGTGCCAGCAGTCCCGGGACAGGGTTGGGCAATCAGCCCCAGCATTTT.

The rearrangement links TRBV11-3 to TRBJ2-2; 14 nucleotides line up with TRBD2. Germline values: CDR1 SGHNT, CDR2 YENEEA. This CDR3 has 17 residues. The trim removed 3 bases at V and 4 bases at J, leaving 4 bases unmatched. This chain's CDR3 is CASSFVGTSGSTGELFF. The CDR3 DNA reads as TGTGCCAGCAGCTTCGTAGGGACTAGCGGGAGCACCGGGGAGCTGTTTTTT.

The sample holds one count of this clone. This rearrangement joins TRBV5-6 to TRBJ2-3; 7 nucleotides line up with TRBD1. This CDR3 is built from 16 residues. V lost 1 base, J lost 1 base, and 6 bases stayed unmatched. From germline, CDR1 is SGHDT and CDR2 YYEEEE. CDR3 residues: CASSLPRTGGTDTQYF. For the CDR3, the DNA is TGTGCCAGCAGCTTGCCCCGGACAGGAGGCACAGATACGCAGTATTTT.

CDR3: CASSLKGRASEQYF. The CDR3 DNA is TGTGCCAGCAGCTTAAAAGGGAGGGCGAGCGAGCAGTACTTC. The chain links TRBV13 to TRBJ2-7; TRBD2 matches 7 bases. The J segment lost 6 bases and the V segment lost 2 bases, leaving 7 bases of the junction unmatched. This CDR3 region has 14 residues. Germline CDR1 reads PRHDT; CDR2 reads FYEKMQ (reference sequence).

The genes are TRBV18 and TRBJ2-3; 7 bases agree with TRBD1. Trimming cost V 4 bases and J 0 bases; bases outside gene matches: 1. The germline V gene encodes CDR1 KGHSH and CDR2 LQKENI. This CDR3 spans 14 amino acids. The CDR3 bases are TGTGCCAGCTCACTACAGGGGAGCACAGATACGCAGTATTTT. Translating it yields CASSLQGSTDTQYF.

This clone was recorded once. The chain recombines TRBV7-9 with TRBJ2-1; tentative D call: TRBD2 (5 bases). Germline V gene sequence: CDR1 SEHNR, CDR2 FQNEAQ (reference sequence). The CDR3 has 17 amino acids. V shed 1 base and J shed 3 bases, with 16 bases lying between them. The CDR3, as DNA: TGTGCCAGCAGCTTAGACGGCAGCCGAGGGTACTACAATGAGCAGTTCTTC. Residues: CASSLDGSRGYYNEQFF.

The chain joins TRBV10-3 to TRBJ2-1; possible D gene TRBD2, 5 bases. The germline V and J ends were trimmed by 4 bases and 1 base, with 14 bases remaining between them. CDR3 size: 16 residues. Per the germline V gene, CDR1 is ENHRY and CDR2 is SYGVKD. CDR3 nucleotides: TGTGCCATCAGTGCTGGAAGCGGTCTGTCCTACAATGAGCAGTTCTTC. This encodes CAISAGSGLSYNEQFF.

The chain uses TRBV2 and TRBJ1-2, with 8 bases lining up with TRBD1. The CDR3 runs 14 residues. Germline V gene lookup returns CDR1 SNHLY and CDR2 FYNNEI. Trimming took 6 bases from V and 2 from J; bases not matched to a gene: 5. The CDR3 here is CASRAGQANYGYTF. In DNA form, the CDR3 reads TGTGCCAGCAGGGCGGGACAGGCCAACTATGGCTACACCTTC.